The rows below give T cell receptor beta chains drawn from one sample of a study of blood T cell repertoires in COVID-19. TCRdb keeps only in-frame clones here, not all; method: immunoSEQ multiplex PCR. The repertoire consists of nearly 90,000 clones, with 90% occurring once and the leading ten covering 6.7%. The material sequenced was peripheral blood. The origin of the receptors is a man younger than 35 with COVID-19, enrolled during active disease. Each CDR3 is given with its conserved first and last residue. A D gene is named only where the DNA matches it firmly. Some rows have no size entry. The others give once, few or many, or a class for an expanded clone.

D,V,size,J,CDR3,DNA
TRBD1,TRBV7-2,-,TRBJ2-7,CASSLRSGQGAYEQYF,TGTGCCAGCAGCTTAAGGTCGGGACAGGGGGCCTACGAGCAGTACTTC
-,TRBV19,-,TRBJ1-1,CASRTRGSQAFF,TGTGCCAGTAGGACAAGGGGATCCCAAGCTTTCTTT
-,TRBV11-2,-,TRBJ1-1,CASSPGWSAEAFF,TGTGCCAGCAGCCCAGGGTGGAGCGCTGAAGCTTTCTTT
-,TRBV29-1,-,TRBJ2-7,CSVEKDLPYEQYF,TGCAGCGTTGAGAAGGACTTACCCTACGAGCAGTACTTC
TRBD1,TRBV19,-,TRBJ2-7,CASSMTGGAYEQYF,TGTGCCAGTAGTATGACAGGGGGTGCCTACGAGCAGTACTTC
TRBD1,TRBV27,-,TRBJ2-2,CASTDRVNTGELFF,TGTGCCAGCACGGACAGGGTGAATACCGGGGAGCTGTTTTTT
TRBD2,TRBV18,-,TRBJ2-2,CASSKTSDSNTGELFF,TGTGCCAGCTCTAAGACTAGCGACTCGAACACCGGGGAGCTGTTTTTT
-,TRBV13,-,TRBJ2-7,CASSFGSGTYEQYF,TGTGCCAGCAGCTTCGGCAGCGGTACCTACGAGCAGTACTTC
-,TRBV7-8,-,TRBJ1-4,CASSLGRGGKNEKLLF,TGTGCCAGCAGCTTGGGTAGGGGGGGCAAGAATGAAAAACTGCTTTTT
-,TRBV13,-,TRBJ2-7,CASSLGRSYEQYF,TGTGCCAGCAGCTTAGGTCGTTCCTACGAGCAGTACTTC
TRBD1,TRBV11-2,-,TRBJ2-7,CASSYGQVGYEQYF,TGTGCCAGCAGCTACGGACAGGTGGGCTACGAGCAGTACTTC
-,TRBV11-2,-,TRBJ2-7,CASSSARTGDHEQYF,TGTGCCAGCAGCTCCGCAAGGACGGGAGACCACGAGCAGTACTTC
TRBD1,TRBV11-2,-,TRBJ1-4,CASSIGGRGFEKLFF,TGTGCCAGCAGCATAGGCGGCAGGGGGTTCGAAAAACTGTTTTTT
TRBD2,TRBV27,-,TRBJ2-7,CAGLIGEREVDCYEQYF,TGTGCCGGATTAATCGGGGAGCGGGAGGTGGACTGCTACGAGCAGTACTTC
TRBD2,TRBV5-1,-,TRBJ2-3,CASSLTSVGPDTQYF,TGCGCCAGCAGTCTTACTAGCGTTGGGCCAGATACGCAGTATTTT
TRBD1,TRBV28,-,TRBJ1-4,CASSGQGASIEKLFF,TGTGCCAGCAGTGGACAGGGGGCCTCAATAGAAAAACTGTTTTTT
-,TRBV6-2/TRBV6-3,few,TRBJ1-6,CASSYSGQYYNSPLHF,TGTGCCAGCAGTTACTCCGGACAGTACTATAATTCACCCCTCCACTTT
-,TRBV9,-,TRBJ2-5,CASSSDLAWETQYF,TGTGCCAGCAGCTCTGACCTAGCATGGGAGACCCAGTACTTC
-,TRBV6-5,-,TRBJ1-4,CASSYTDSSGEKLFF,TGTGCCAGCAGTTACACCGACTCCTCCGGGGAAAAACTGTTTTTT
-,TRBV7-2,-,TRBJ1-5,CASSLYPGNQPQHF,TGTGCCAGCAGCTTGTATCCGGGAAATCAGCCCCAGCATTTT
-,TRBV4-3,-,TRBJ2-1,CASSHPRDSPSSYNEQFF,TGCGCCAGCAGCCACCCCCGGGACTCCCCGAGCTCCTACAATGAGCAGTTCTTC
-,TRBV4-2,-,TRBJ2-7,CASSDSQGYEQYF,TGTGCCAGCAGCGATTCTCAGGGGTACGAGCAGTACTTC
-,TRBV29-1,-,TRBJ2-2,CSVENDSPSGGELFF,TGCAGCGTTGAAAATGACAGTCCTTCGGGCGGGGAGCTGTTTTTT
-,TRBV11-2,-,TRBJ1-2,CASSFRGPDYTF,TGTGCCAGCAGCTTTAGGGGTCCCGACTACACCTTC
TRBD1,TRBV9,-,TRBJ2-3,CASSRQGAGTDTQYF,TGTGCCAGCAGTCGACAGGGGGCAGGCACAGATACGCAGTATTTT
TRBD2,TRBV28,-,TRBJ2-7,CASSLGLASAYEQYF,TGTGCCAGCAGTTTGGGACTAGCGAGCGCCTACGAGCAGTACTTC
TRBD2,TRBV3-1/TRBV3-2,-,TRBJ2-7,CASSQSQRGYEQYF,TGTGCCAGCAGCCAATCCCAGCGGGGATACGAGCAGTACTTC
-,TRBV6-6,few,TRBJ2-7,CASSYLSSEQYF,TGTGCCAGCAGTTACTTATCCAGCGAGCAGTACTTC
-,TRBV5-6,-,TRBJ1-5,CASSLSGAAGPQHF,TGTGCCAGCAGCCTCTCAGGGGCGGCAGGGCCCCAGCATTTT
-,TRBV19,once,TRBJ1-1,CASNIGGNTEAFF,TGTGCCAGTAATATTGGCGGGAACACTGAAGCTTTCTTT
-,TRBV30,-,TRBJ2-7,CASEVAYEQYF,TGTGCTTCCGAGGTGGCCTACGAGCAGTACTTC
TRBD1,TRBV9,-,TRBJ1-2,CASSVGQGAGFSYGYTF,TGTGCCAGCAGCGTTGGCCAGGGGGCCGGCTTTAGCTATGGCTACACCTTC
-,TRBV3-1/TRBV3-2,-,TRBJ2-2,CASSATRITGELFF,TGTGCCAGCAGCGCGACTAGAATCACCGGGGAGCTGTTTTTT
-,TRBV19,-,TRBJ2-7,CASSIGGQGGREQYF,TGTGCCAGTAGTATAGGGGGCCAGGGAGGTCGCGAGCAGTACTTC
TRBD1,TRBV4-1,-,TRBJ1-5,CASSQWTGSQPQHF,TGCGCCAGCAGCCAATGGACAGGGTCTCAGCCCCAGCATTTT
TRBD1,TRBV27,-,TRBJ1-2,CASSGRDRVFGGYTF,TGTGCCAGCAGTGGCCGGGACAGGGTATTTGGGGGCTACACCTTC
-,TRBV5-4,-,TRBJ1-2,CASSLAGRGWYGYTF,TGTGCCAGCAGCTTGGCTGGCAGGGGTTGGTATGGCTACACCTTC